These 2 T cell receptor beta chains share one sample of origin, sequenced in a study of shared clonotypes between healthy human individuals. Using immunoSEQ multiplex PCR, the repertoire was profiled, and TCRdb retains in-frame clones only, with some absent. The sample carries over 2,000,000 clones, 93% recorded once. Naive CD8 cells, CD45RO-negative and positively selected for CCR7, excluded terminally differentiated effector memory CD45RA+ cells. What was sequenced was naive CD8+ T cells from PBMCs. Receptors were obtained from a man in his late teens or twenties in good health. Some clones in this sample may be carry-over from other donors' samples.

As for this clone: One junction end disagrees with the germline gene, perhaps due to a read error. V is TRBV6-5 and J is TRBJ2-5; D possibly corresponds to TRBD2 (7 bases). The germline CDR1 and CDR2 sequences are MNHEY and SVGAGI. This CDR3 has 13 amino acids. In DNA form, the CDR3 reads TGTGCCAGCAGTTACTCGGAACGGGGGGCCCTCAACTTC. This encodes CASSYSERGALNF.

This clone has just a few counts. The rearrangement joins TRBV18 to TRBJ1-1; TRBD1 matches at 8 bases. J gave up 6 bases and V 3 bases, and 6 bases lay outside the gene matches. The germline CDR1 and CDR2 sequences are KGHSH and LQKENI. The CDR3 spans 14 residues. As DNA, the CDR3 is TGTGCCAGCTCACCTGACAGGGGTCTCTCTGAAGCTTTCTTT. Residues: CASSPDRGLSEAFF.